The clone carrying this T cell receptor (beta chain) came up a few times. The antigen remains undetermined. This CDR3 has 14 amino acids. Germline values: CDR1 SGHTA, CDR2 FQGNSA. Alongside a J-beta primer mix, a sample-barcoded 5' primer served in a second PCR lasting roughly 7 to 11 cycles. TCRdb re-analysed the 5' RACE reads in MiXCR, keeping a single row per CDR3 protein. Of 1.5 million to 2 million distinct CDR3 sequences in the sample, roughly 28% were seen once. This sample is drawn from a study of blood T cells in healthy people across ages. Study-level findings and limits: In older individuals, TCR beta diversity per million T cells was lower, falling roughly linearly with age.

The chain uses TRBV7-2 and TRBJ2-5; D possibly matches TRBD1 or TRBD2 (5 bases each). The end of the DNA is better explained by TRBJ2-7, so the J call may be wrong. The TCR comes from a woman aged 25 to 45 in good health. Material for sequencing was blood. The CDR3 loop is CASSLGGKGYEQYF. For the CDR3, the DNA is TGTGCCAGCAGCTTAGGAGGGAAGGGGTACGAGCAGTACTTC.